This record concerns one TCR beta chain sequence. The CDR3 sequence is 15 residues long. V lost 2 bases to trimming and J lost 7 bases, with 15 bases between them. CDR1 and CDR2 (germline): SGHDN, FVKESK. This sample is drawn from a study of blood T cell repertoires in COVID-19. Produced via immunoSEQ multiplex PCR; TCRdb's table is partial and in-frame only. The table lists about 220,000 clones, under 90% of them singletons. The TCR sequence derives from a woman aged 80 or over with acute or convalescent COVID-19. The sequenced material came from peripheral blood. The chain combines TRBV14 with TRBJ2-1; possible D gene TRBD1, 5 bases. The CDR3 bases are TGTGCCAGCAGCCAAACTCAGGGCCCAGGGAATGAGCAGTTCTTC. This sequence encodes CASSQTQGPGNEQFF.